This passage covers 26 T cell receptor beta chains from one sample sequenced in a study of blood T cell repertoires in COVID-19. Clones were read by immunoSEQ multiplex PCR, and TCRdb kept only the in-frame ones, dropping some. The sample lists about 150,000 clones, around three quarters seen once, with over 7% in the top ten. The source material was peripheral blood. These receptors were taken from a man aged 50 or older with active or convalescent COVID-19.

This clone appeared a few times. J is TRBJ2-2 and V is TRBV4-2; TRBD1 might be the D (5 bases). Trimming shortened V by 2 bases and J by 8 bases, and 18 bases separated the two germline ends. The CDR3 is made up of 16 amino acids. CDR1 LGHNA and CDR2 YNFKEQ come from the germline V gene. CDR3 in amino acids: CASSQYQGPSGGELFF. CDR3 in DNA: TGTGCCAGCAGCCAATATCAGGGCCCCAGTGGAGGGGAGCTGTTTTTT.

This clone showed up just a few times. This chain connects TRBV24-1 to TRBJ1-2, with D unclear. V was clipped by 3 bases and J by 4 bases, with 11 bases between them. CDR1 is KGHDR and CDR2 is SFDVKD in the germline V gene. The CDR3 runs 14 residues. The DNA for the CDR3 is TGTGCCACCAGTGATCACACGGAGACCTATGGCTACACCTTC. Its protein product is CATSDHTETYGYTF.

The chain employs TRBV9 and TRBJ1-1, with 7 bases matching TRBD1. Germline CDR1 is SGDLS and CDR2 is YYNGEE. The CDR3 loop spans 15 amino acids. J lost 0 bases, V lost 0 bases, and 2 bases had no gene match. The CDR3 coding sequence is TGTGCCAGCAGCGTAGGGGGACAGATGAACACTGAAGCTTTCTTT. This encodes CASSVGGQMNTEAFF. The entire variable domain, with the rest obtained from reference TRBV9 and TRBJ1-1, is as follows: DSGVTQTPKHLITATGQRVTLRCSPRSGDLSVYWYQQSLDQGLQFLIQYYNGEERAKGNILERFSAQQFPDLHSELNLSSLELGDSALYFCASSVGGQMNTEAFFGQGTRLTVV.

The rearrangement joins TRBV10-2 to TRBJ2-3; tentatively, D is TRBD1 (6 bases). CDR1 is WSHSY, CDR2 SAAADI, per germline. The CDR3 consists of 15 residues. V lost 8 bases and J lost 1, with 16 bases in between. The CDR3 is CASQGGGRRTDTQYF. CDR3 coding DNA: TGCGCCAGCCAAGGGGGTGGCAGACGCACAGATACGCAGTATTTT.

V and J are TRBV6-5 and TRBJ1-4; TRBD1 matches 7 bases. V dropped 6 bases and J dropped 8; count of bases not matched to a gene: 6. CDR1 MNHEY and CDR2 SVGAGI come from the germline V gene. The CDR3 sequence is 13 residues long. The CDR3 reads CASSRQGNEKLFF. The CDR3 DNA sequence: TGTGCCAGCAGCCGACAGGGTAACGAAAAACTGTTTTTT.

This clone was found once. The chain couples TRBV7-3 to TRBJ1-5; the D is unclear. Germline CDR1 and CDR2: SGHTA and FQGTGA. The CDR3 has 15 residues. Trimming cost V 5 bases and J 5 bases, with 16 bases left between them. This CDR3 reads CASSPRHTFYQPQHF. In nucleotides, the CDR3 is TGTGCCAGCAGCCCCCGACACACGTTCTATCAGCCCCAGCATTTT.

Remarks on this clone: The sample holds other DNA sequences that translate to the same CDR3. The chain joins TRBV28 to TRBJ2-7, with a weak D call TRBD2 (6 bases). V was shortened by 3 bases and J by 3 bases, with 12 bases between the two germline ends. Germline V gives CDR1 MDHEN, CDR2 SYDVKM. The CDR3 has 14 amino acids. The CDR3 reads CASSLDGGGYEQYF. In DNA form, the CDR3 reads TGTGCCAGCAGTTTGGACGGGGGTGGCTACGAGCAGTACTTC. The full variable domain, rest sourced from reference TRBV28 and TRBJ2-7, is DVKVTQSSRYLVKRTGEKVFLECVQDMDHENMFWYRQDPGLGLRLIYFSYDVKMKEKGDIPEGYSVSREKKERFSLILESASTNQTSMYLCASSLDGGGYEQYFGPGTRLTVT.

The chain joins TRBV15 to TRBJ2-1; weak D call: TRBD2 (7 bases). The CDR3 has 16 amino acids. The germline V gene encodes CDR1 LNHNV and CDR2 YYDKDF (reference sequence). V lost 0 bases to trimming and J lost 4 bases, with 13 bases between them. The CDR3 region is CATSRDGGAGYNEQFF. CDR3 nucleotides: TGTGCCACCAGCAGAGATGGGGGGGCGGGTTACAATGAGCAGTTCTTC.

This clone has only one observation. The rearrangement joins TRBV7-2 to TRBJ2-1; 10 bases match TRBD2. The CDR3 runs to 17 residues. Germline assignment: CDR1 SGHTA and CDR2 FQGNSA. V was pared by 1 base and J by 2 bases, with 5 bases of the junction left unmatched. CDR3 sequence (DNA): TGTGCCAGCAGCTTAGGGCTAGCGGGAGTTGCCTACAATGAGCAGTTCTTC. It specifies CASSLGLAGVAYNEQFF.

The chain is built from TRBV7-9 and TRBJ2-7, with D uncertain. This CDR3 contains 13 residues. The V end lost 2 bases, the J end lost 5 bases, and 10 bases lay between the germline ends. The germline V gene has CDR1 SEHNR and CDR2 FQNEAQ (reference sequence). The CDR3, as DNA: TGTGCCAGCAGCTTATCCGCTGGCCACGAGCAGTACTTC. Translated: CASSLSAGHEQYF.

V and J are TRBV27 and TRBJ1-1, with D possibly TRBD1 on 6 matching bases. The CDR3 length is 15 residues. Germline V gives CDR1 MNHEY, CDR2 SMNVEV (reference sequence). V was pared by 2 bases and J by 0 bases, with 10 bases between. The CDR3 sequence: CASSLLGQLNTEAFF. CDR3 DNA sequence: TGTGCCAGCAGTTTACTCGGACAGTTGAACACTGAAGCTTTCTTT.

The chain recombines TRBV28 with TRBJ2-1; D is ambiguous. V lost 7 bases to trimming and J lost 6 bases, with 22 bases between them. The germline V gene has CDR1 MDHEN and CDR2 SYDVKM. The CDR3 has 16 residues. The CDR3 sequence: CASTGRRAFFPNEQFF. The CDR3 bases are TGTGCCAGCACCGGAAGGAGAGCTTTTTTCCCCAATGAGCAGTTCTTC.

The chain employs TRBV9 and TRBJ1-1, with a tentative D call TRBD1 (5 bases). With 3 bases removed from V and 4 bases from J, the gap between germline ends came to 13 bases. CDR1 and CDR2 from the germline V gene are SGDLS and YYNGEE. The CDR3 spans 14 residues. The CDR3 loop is CASSGQGGATEAFF. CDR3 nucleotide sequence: TGTGCCAGCAGCGGTCAAGGCGGGGCCACTGAAGCTTTCTTT.

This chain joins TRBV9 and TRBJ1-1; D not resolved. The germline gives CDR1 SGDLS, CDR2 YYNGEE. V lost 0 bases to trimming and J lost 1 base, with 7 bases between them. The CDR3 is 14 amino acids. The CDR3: CASSVVPQNTEAFF. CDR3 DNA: TGTGCCAGCAGCGTAGTTCCCCAGAACACTGAAGCTTTCTTT. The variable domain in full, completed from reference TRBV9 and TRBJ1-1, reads DSGVTQTPKHLITATGQRVTLRCSPRSGDLSVYWYQQSLDQGLQFLIQYYNGEERAKGNILERFSAQQFPDLHSELNLSSLELGDSALYFCASSVVPQNTEAFFGQGTRLTVV.

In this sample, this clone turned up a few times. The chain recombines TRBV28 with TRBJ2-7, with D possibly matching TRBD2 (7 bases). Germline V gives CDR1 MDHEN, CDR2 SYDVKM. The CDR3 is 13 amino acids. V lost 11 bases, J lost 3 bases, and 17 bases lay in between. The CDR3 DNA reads TGTGCCTCCCAAGGGGGGGGTCTCTACGAGCAGTACTTC. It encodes CASQGGGLYEQYF.

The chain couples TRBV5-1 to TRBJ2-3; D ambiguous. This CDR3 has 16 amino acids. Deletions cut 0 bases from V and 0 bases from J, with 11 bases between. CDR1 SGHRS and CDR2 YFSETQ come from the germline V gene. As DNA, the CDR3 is TGCGCCAGCAGCTTGGGTGGAGTTACTAGCACAGATACGCAGTATTTT. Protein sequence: CASSLGGVTSTDTQYF. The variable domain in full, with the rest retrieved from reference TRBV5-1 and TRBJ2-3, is KAGVTQTPRYLIKTRGQQVTLSCSPISGHRSVSWYQQTPGQGLQFLFEYFSETQRNKGNFPGRFSGRQFSNSRSEMNVSTLELGDSALYLCASSLGGVTSTDTQYFGPGTRLTVL.

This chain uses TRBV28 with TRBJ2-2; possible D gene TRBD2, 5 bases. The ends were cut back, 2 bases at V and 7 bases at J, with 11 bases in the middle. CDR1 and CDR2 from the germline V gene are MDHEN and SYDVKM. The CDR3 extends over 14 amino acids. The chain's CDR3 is CASSLALGVGELFF. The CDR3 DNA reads TGTGCCAGCAGTTTAGCCCTCGGGGTCGGGGAGCTGTTTTTT.

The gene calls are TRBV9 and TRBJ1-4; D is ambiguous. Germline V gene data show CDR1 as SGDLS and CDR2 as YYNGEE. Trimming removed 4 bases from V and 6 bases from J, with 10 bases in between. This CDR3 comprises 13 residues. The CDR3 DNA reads TGTGCCAGCAGCTCCCGAGTGGATGAAAAACTGTTTTTT. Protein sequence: CASSSRVDEKLFF.

CDR3: CASRRGVWAFF. The CDR3, as DNA: TGTGCCAGCAGACGGGGGGTCTGGGCTTTCTTT. The chain is built from TRBV27 and TRBJ1-1, with a possible D match to TRBD1 (5 bases). In germline, CDR1 is MNHEY, CDR2 SMNVEV (reference sequence). The V end lost 6 bases, the J end lost 11 bases, and 13 bases lay between the germline ends. This CDR3 contains 11 residues.

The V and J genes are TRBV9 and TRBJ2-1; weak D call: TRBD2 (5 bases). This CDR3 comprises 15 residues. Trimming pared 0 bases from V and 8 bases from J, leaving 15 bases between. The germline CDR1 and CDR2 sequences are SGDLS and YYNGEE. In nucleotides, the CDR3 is TGTGCCAGCAGCGTAGGGGGTAGCGAGGTCGATGAGCAGTTCTTC. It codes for CASSVGGSEVDEQFF.

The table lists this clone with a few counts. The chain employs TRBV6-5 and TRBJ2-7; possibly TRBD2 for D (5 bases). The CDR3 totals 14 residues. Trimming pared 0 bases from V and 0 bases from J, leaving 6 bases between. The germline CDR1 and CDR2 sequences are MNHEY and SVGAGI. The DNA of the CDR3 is TGTGCCAGCAGTTACTCTAGCGCCTCCTACGAGCAGTACTTC. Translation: CASSYSSASYEQYF.

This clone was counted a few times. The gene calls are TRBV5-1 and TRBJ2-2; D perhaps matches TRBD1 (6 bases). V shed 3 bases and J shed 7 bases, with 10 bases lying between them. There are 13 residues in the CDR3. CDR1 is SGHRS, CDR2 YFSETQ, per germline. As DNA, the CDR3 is TGCGCCAGCAGCTCTACAGGGTTCGGGGAGCTGTTTTTT. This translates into CASSSTGFGELFF.

Written as DNA, the CDR3 is TGTGCCAGCAGTCCCCACGGGACAGGGGTGGCCAAAAACATTCAGTACTTC. This codes for CASSPHGTGVAKNIQYF. The rearrangement joins TRBV28 to TRBJ2-4; 10 nucleotides agree with TRBD1. CDR1 MDHEN and CDR2 SYDVKM come from the germline V gene. V lost 5 bases, J lost 1 base, and 8 bases stayed unmatched. The CDR3 loop spans 17 amino acids.

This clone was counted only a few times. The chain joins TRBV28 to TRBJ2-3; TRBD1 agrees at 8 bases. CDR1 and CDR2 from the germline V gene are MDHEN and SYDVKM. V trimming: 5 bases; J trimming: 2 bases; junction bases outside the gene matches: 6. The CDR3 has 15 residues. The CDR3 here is CASSVRGRVTDTQYF. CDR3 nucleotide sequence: TGTGCCAGCAGTGTCAGGGGGCGAGTCACAGATACGCAGTATTTT. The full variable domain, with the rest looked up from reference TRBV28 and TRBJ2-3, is DVKVTQSSRYLVKRTGEKVFLECVQDMDHENMFWYRQDPGLGLRLIYFSYDVKMKEKGDIPEGYSVSREKKERFSLILESASTNQTSMYLCASSVRGRVTDTQYFGPGTRLTVL.

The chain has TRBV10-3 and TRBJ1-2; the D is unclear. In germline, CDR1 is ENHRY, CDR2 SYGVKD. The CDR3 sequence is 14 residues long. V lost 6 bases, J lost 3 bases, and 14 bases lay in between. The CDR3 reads CAISGEGYYYGYTF. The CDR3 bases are TGTGCCATCAGCGGTGAGGGCTATTACTATGGCTACACCTTC.

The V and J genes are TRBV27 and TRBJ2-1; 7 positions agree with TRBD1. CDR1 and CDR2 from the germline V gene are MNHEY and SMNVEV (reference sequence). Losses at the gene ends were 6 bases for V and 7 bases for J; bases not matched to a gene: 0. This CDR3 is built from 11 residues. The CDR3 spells CASRQGNEQFF. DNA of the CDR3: TGTGCCAGCAGACAGGGGAATGAGCAGTTCTTC.